The 7 T cell receptor beta chains in this list originate from one sample, sequenced in a study of cytomegalovirus exposure and HLA in healthy donors (dated by TCRdb to the late 2010s). The library was built by means of the immunoSEQ multiplex PCR assay. For the multiplex PCR, a mixture combining 60 forward primers for TCR Vbeta segments and 13 reverse primers for TCR Jbeta segments was used. Sourced from immuneACCESS, this table was stored by TCRdb with only in-frame sequences that have V and J called. A share of the clones is absent; for the studies checked, an unresolved V gene accounts for under half, and the remainder has no known explanation. A total of roughly 120,000 clones appear in this sample, 70% to 85% of them only once. Roughly 3.5% of the sample goes to the ten largest clones. Source material: PBMCs. These receptor sequences come from a human donor in good health.

This rearrangement joins TRBV5-1 to TRBJ1-3; D remains ambiguous. CDR1 is SGHRS, CDR2 YFSETQ, per germline. The CDR3 is made up of 15 amino acids. Trimming removed 0 bases from V and 3 bases from J, with 10 bases in between. CDR3 loop: CASSLDGFFGNTIYF. In nucleotides, the CDR3 is TGCGCCAGCAGCTTGGACGGGTTTTTTGGAAACACCATATATTTT.

The genes are TRBV19 and TRBJ1-5, with 9 positions matching TRBD1. The V gene's germline CDR1 is LNHDA and CDR2 SQIVND (reference sequence). The CDR3 runs 19 residues. V was clipped by 6 bases and J by 0 bases; unmatched bases: 15. The CDR3 DNA sequence: TGTGCCAGTAGGACCCTGGGGACAGGGCGTCGACTTAGCAATCAGCCCCAGCATTTT. Translated, it gives CASRTLGTGRRLSNQPQHF.

This clone occurred once. The chain joins TRBV5-1 to TRBJ2-1, with 12 bases identical to TRBD2. Trimming cost V 4 bases and J 5 bases; bases outside gene matches: 7. The CDR3 extends over 16 amino acids. The germline V gene has CDR1 SGHRS and CDR2 YFSETQ. The CDR3, as DNA: TGCGCCAGCAGCATCTCACTAGCGGGAGGCAACAATGAGCAGTTCTTC. This translates into CASSISLAGGNNEQFF.

The gene calls are TRBV2 and TRBJ1-2; unclear D gene. The germline V gene encodes CDR1 SNHLY and CDR2 FYNNEI. Trimming removed 3 bases at V and 0 bases at J, with 11 bases between. This CDR3 comprises 15 residues. The CDR3 DNA reads as TGTGCCAGCAGTGACCCGGGAGAATCTAACTATGGCTACACCTTC. It yields the protein CASSDPGESNYGYTF. Combining the CDR3 with reference TRBV2 and TRBJ1-2 gives the whole variable domain EPEVTQTPSHQVTQMGQEVILRCVPISNHLYFYWYRQILGQKVEFLVSFYNNEISEKSEIFDDQFSVERPDGSNFTLKIRSTKLEDSAMYFCASSDPGESNYGYTFGSGTRLTVV.

The chain couples TRBV10-2 to TRBJ1-2; a possible D gene is TRBD1 (5 bases). CDR3 length: 14 residues. Trimming removed 6 bases from V and 4 bases from J, with 15 bases in between. From germline, CDR1 is WSHSY and CDR2 SAAADI. The CDR3: CASRQGLNIYGYTF. In DNA, the CDR3 is TGCGCCAGCAGGCAGGGTCTAAATATCTATGGCTACACCTTC.

V is TRBV2 and J is TRBJ1-4; D possibly corresponds to TRBD1 (5 bases). CDR3 size: 14 residues. Trimming took 5 bases from V and 5 from J, leaving 12 bases between them. Germline loops: CDR1 SNHLY, CDR2 FYNNEI. CDR3 nucleotides: TGTGCCAGCAGTTTTCACGGGGGGAATGAAAAACTGTTTTTT. Translated: CASSFHGGNEKLFF.

The CDR3 sequence is CASSESGSGLMREQFF. The CDR3 nucleotides are TGTGCCAGCAGTGAATCTGGTAGCGGGCTCATGCGTGAGCAGTTCTTC. The rearrangement joins TRBV25-1 to TRBJ2-1; 7 bases match TRBD2. Trimming removed 1 base from V and 9 bases from J; junction bases left unmatched: 12. Germline V gives CDR1 MGHDK, CDR2 SYGVNS. The CDR3 runs 16 residues.